These T cell receptor beta chains were read from a single sample in a study of T cells in Graves' hyperthyroidism and ophthalmopathy. TCRdb recomputed calls from the multiplex PCR reads with MiXCR, one row per CDR3 protein. The data contain around 600,000 distinct CDR3 sequences, more than 15% of them singletons. Specimen: blood. The receptors shown here come from a woman in her forties with Graves' ophthalmopathy. CDR3s include the opening cysteine and the closing phenylalanine or tryptophan. The order of the fields is CDR3 length, J gene, V gene, CDR3 protein.

14,TRBJ1-1,TRBV12-3/TRBV12-4,CASSLALGTLRAFF
15,TRBJ1-1,TRBV4-2,CASSHARTGNTEAFF
13,TRBJ1-2,TRBV18,CASSPGPDYGYTF
15,TRBJ1-5,TRBV4-1,CASSPGNANGQPQHF
13,TRBJ2-5,TRBV2,CASSRDREGTQYF
17,TRBJ2-3,TRBV5-1,CASSLRTSTGRTDTQYF
16,TRBJ1-6,TRBV12-3/TRBV12-4,CASSLDSHSYNSPLHF
14,TRBJ1-3,TRBV6-5,CASSYGAAGNTIYF
13,TRBJ2-5,TRBV3-1,CASSPGQGRTQYF
14,TRBJ1-1,TRBV3-1,CASSPTGPTTEAFF
12,TRBJ1-5,TRBV24-1,CATSDPNQPQHF
18,TRBJ2-6,TRBV24-1,CATSDSTSGYTGANVLTF
13,TRBJ2-2,TRBV6-1,CASGIRGSRELFF
14,TRBJ2-2,TRBV20-1,CSARTGQGAGELFF
13,TRBJ2-6,TRBV7-2,CASSLDLANVLTF
15,TRBJ1-6,TRBV6-1,CASSRDRAWGIPLHF
14,TRBJ2-7,TRBV20-1,CSARDRGRGYEQYF
12,TRBJ2-5,TRBV20-1,CSIAGGGGTQYF
16,TRBJ2-3,TRBV4-2,CASSQDASGGADTQYF
16,TRBJ2-1,TRBV6-2/TRBV6-3,CASNPRLAGGYNEQFF